This is a list of T cell receptor beta chains from one sample in a study of blood T cell repertoires in COVID-19. Assay: immunoSEQ multiplex PCR; the TCRdb copy retains only in-frame clones and omits some. Found here are around 250,000 clones, about 88% of them singletons; the top ten hold 5.5% to 7.5%. The sample comprised peripheral blood. The receptors originated from a woman between 65 and 79 years old with active or convalescent COVID-19. Each CDR3 is given with its conserved first and last residue. D genes are given only for firm matches. Part of the rows lack a size; the others show once, few, many or a class for expanded clones.

D gene: .
clone size: .
CDR3 length: 16
J gene: TRBJ1-4
V gene: TRBV5-1
CDR3 DNA: TGCGCCAGCAGCTTGGCCTCAGGCACGGCGAAAGAAAAACTGTTTTTT
CDR3 protein: CASSLASGTAKEKLFF

D gene: .
clone size: .
CDR3 length: 15
J gene: TRBJ1-3
V gene: TRBV18
CDR3 DNA: TGTGCCAGCTCATCGGACAGCCCTTCGAGAAACACCATATATTTT
CDR3 protein: CASSSDSPSRNTIYF

D gene: .
clone size: .
CDR3 length: 19
J gene: TRBJ1-6
V gene: TRBV7-2
CDR3 DNA: TGTGCCAGCAGCTCTCCCTCTACGGACAGTCGGCCGGGTGATTCACCCCTCCACTTT
CDR3 protein: CASSSPSTDSRPGDSPLHF

D gene: .
clone size: few
CDR3 length: 14
J gene: TRBJ1-2
V gene: TRBV4-1
CDR3 DNA: TGCGCCAGCAGTCCTATCAGGGAATCGGATGGCTACACCTTC
CDR3 protein: CASSPIRESDGYTF

D gene: .
clone size: .
CDR3 length: 11
J gene: TRBJ2-7
V gene: TRBV10-3
CDR3 DNA: TGTGCCATCACCGATGGGGAGGCAGTGGTCTTC
CDR3 protein: CAITDGEAVVF

D gene: TRBD1
clone size: .
CDR3 length: 13
J gene: TRBJ1-2
V gene: TRBV3-1/TRBV3-2
CDR3 DNA: TGTGCCAGCGGACAGGGACGATTCTATGGCTACACCTTC
CDR3 protein: CASGQGRFYGYTF

D gene: .
clone size: .
CDR3 length: 13
J gene: TRBJ1-1
V gene: TRBV7-3
CDR3 DNA: TGTGCCAGCAGGGTATCCGGGGGAACTGAAGCTTTCTTT
CDR3 protein: CASRVSGGTEAFF

D gene: TRBD1
clone size: once
CDR3 length: 16
J gene: TRBJ1-1
V gene: TRBV10-3
CDR3 DNA: TGTGCCATCAGTGGGGACAGGGGGCCTTCGAACACTGAAGCTTTCTTT
CDR3 protein: CAISGDRGPSNTEAFF

D gene: .
clone size: .
CDR3 length: 14
J gene: TRBJ1-5
V gene: TRBV24-1
CDR3 DNA: TGTGCCACCAGTGATTTGCGGGGTAATCAGCCCCAGCATTTT
CDR3 protein: CATSDLRGNQPQHF

D gene: .
clone size: few
CDR3 length: 16
J gene: TRBJ1-6
V gene: TRBV18
CDR3 DNA: TGTGCCAGCTCACCCCGAGAGAGCATGTATAATTCACCCCTCCACTTT
CDR3 protein: CASSPRESMYNSPLHF

D gene: .
clone size: once
CDR3 length: 16
J gene: TRBJ2-2
V gene: TRBV7-2
CDR3 DNA: TGTGCCAGCACCACTAAGCTCATGCCCGCCACCGGGGAGCTGTTTTTT
CDR3 protein: CASTTKLMPATGELFF

D gene: TRBD1
clone size: .
CDR3 length: 15
J gene: TRBJ1-1
V gene: TRBV6-2/TRBV6-3
CDR3 DNA: TGTGCCAGCAGTCCACCCGGGACAGCCTACACTGAAGCTTTCTTT
CDR3 protein: CASSPPGTAYTEAFF

D gene: TRBD2
clone size: .
CDR3 length: 12
J gene: TRBJ2-7
V gene: TRBV12-5
CDR3 DNA: TGTGCTAGTGGCCTCCCGGGGGGCGAGCAGTACTTC
CDR3 protein: CASGLPGGEQYF

D gene: .
clone size: .
CDR3 length: 14
J gene: TRBJ1-5
V gene: TRBV24-1
CDR3 DNA: TGTGCCACCAGTGATGGTGTCTACCCACAGCCCCAGCATTTT
CDR3 protein: CATSDGVYPQPQHF

D gene: .
clone size: .
CDR3 length: 14
J gene: TRBJ1-1
V gene: TRBV4-1
CDR3 DNA: TGCGCCAGCAGCCAAGGAGACCCACTTAGGAGAGCTTTCTTT
CDR3 protein: CASSQGDPLRRAFF

D gene: TRBD2
clone size: .
CDR3 length: 15
J gene: TRBJ2-7
V gene: TRBV19
CDR3 DNA: TGTGCCACCAAGTATACCCTAGCGGGGTCGGGCGAGCAGTACTTC
CDR3 protein: CATKYTLAGSGEQYF

D gene: TRBD1
clone size: .
CDR3 length: 14
J gene: TRBJ2-5
V gene: TRBV18
CDR3 DNA: TGTGCCAGCTCACCTCTCGGGGACAGGCAGACCCAGTACTTC
CDR3 protein: CASSPLGDRQTQYF

D gene: .
clone size: .
CDR3 length: 15
J gene: TRBJ2-2
V gene: TRBV6-5
CDR3 DNA: TGTGCCAGCAGTCGGGCCACGCAGGGATCCGGGGAGCTGTTTTTT
CDR3 protein: CASSRATQGSGELFF

D gene: TRBD1
clone size: .
CDR3 length: 15
J gene: TRBJ1-4
V gene: TRBV28
CDR3 DNA: TGTGCCAGCAGTTTCGCGGGGACAGGGGGTGAAAAACTGTTTTTT
CDR3 protein: CASSFAGTGGEKLFF

D gene: TRBD1
clone size: .
CDR3 length: 15
J gene: TRBJ1-2
V gene: TRBV6-5
CDR3 DNA: TGTGCCAGCAGAAGACCCGGGACAGCCCATTATGGCTACACCTTC
CDR3 protein: CASRRPGTAHYGYTF

D gene: .
clone size: .
CDR3 length: 14
J gene: TRBJ1-1
V gene: TRBV29-1
CDR3 DNA: TGCAGCGTTGAAAGACACGGCATGAACACTGAAGCTTTCTTT
CDR3 protein: CSVERHGMNTEAFF

D gene: .
clone size: .
CDR3 length: 14
J gene: TRBJ2-7
V gene: TRBV5-6
CDR3 DNA: TGTGCCAGCAGCTTGGTGGAGGACTCCTACGAGCAGTACTTC
CDR3 protein: CASSLVEDSYEQYF

D gene: .
clone size: .
CDR3 length: 11
J gene: TRBJ2-1
V gene: TRBV3-1/TRBV3-2
CDR3 DNA: TGTGCCAGCAGCCTCAGAGGTGAGCAGTTCTTC
CDR3 protein: CASSLRGEQFF

D gene: .
clone size: .
CDR3 length: 14
J gene: TRBJ1-3
V gene: TRBV6-1
CDR3 DNA: TGTGCCAGCAGTGAAAATGGGGCCCGCCACACCATATATTTT
CDR3 protein: CASSENGARHTIYF

D gene: .
clone size: .
CDR3 length: 15
J gene: TRBJ2-3
V gene: TRBV24-1
CDR3 DNA: TGTGCCACCAGTGATATCCGGGGGGCCACAGATACGCAGTATTTT
CDR3 protein: CATSDIRGATDTQYF

D gene: .
clone size: .
CDR3 length: 16
J gene: TRBJ2-2
V gene: TRBV5-5
CDR3 DNA: TGTGCCAGCAGCTTGGGAGGGATGGTAAACACCGGGGAGCTGTTTTTT
CDR3 protein: CASSLGGMVNTGELFF

D gene: .
clone size: .
CDR3 length: 14
J gene: TRBJ1-2
V gene: TRBV2
CDR3 DNA: TGTGCCAGCAATTGGGGGGATAGGGGCTATGGCTACACCTTC
CDR3 protein: CASNWGDRGYGYTF

D gene: .
clone size: .
CDR3 length: 14
J gene: TRBJ2-7
V gene: TRBV7-2
CDR3 DNA: TGTGCCAGCAGCTCGGACTGGAATTCCTACGAGCAGTACTTC
CDR3 protein: CASSSDWNSYEQYF

D gene: .
clone size: once
CDR3 length: 13
J gene: TRBJ2-1
V gene: TRBV5-5
CDR3 DNA: TGTGCCAGCAGCCGGGTCGGCAGTAATGAGCAGTTCTTC
CDR3 protein: CASSRVGSNEQFF

D gene: TRBD1
clone size: .
CDR3 length: 16
J gene: TRBJ1-4
V gene: TRBV18
CDR3 DNA: TGTGCCAGCTCACCGGATACAGGGGCTTCCAATGAAAAACTGTTTTTT
CDR3 protein: CASSPDTGASNEKLFF

D gene: TRBD1
clone size: .
CDR3 length: 13
J gene: TRBJ1-1
V gene: TRBV6-5
CDR3 DNA: TGTGCCAGCAGGACAACAGGGGTCACTGAAGCTTTCTTT
CDR3 protein: CASRTTGVTEAFF

D gene: .
clone size: .
CDR3 length: 14
J gene: TRBJ1-1
V gene: TRBV7-9
CDR3 DNA: TGTGCCAGCAGTCTAGAAGCGGGTCAGGCTGAAGCTTTCTTT
CDR3 protein: CASSLEAGQAEAFF

D gene: .
clone size: .
CDR3 length: 12
J gene: TRBJ1-2
V gene: TRBV24-1
CDR3 DNA: TGTGCCACCAGTGAGGGGACTGGTGGCTACACCTTC
CDR3 protein: CATSEGTGGYTF

D gene: .
clone size: .
CDR3 length: 11
J gene: TRBJ2-1
V gene: TRBV4-1
CDR3 DNA: TGCGCCAGCAGCCAAGACAGGGAGCAGTTCTTC
CDR3 protein: CASSQDREQFF